The rows below give T cell receptor beta chains drawn from one sample of a study of beta chain features in type 1 diabetes. Using immunoSEQ multiplex PCR, the repertoire was profiled, and TCRdb retains in-frame clones only, with some absent. The repertoire holds around 340,000 clones, with roughly a tenth as singletons. Source material: central memory CD4+ T cells from blood. These receptors were obtained from a man in his thirties or forties with type 1 diabetes. CDR3s include the opening cysteine and the closing phenylalanine or tryptophan. The D gene is left open where the match is weak. Some rows mark clone size as missing; the rest say once, few, many or name a class of expanded clone.

D,size,V,J,DNA,CDR3
-,few,TRBV29-1,TRBJ2-5,TGCAGCTTAAAATCCACCCAAGAGACCCAGTACTTC,CSLKSTQETQYF
-,-,TRBV21-1,TRBJ1-5,TGTGCCAGCAGCAATGTCTCCGGGGTTGGCAATCAGCCCCAGCATTTT,CASSNVSGVGNQPQHF
TRBD2,-,TRBV7-9,TRBJ2-5,TGTGCCAGCAGGATTAGCGGGTCCCAAGAGACCCAGTACTTC,CASRISGSQETQYF
-,many,TRBV14,TRBJ2-7,TGTGCCAGCAGCCCCTGGGACATCTCCTACGAGCAGTACTTC,CASSPWDISYEQYF
TRBD1,few,TRBV14,TRBJ2-7,TGTGCCAGCAGCCAGCTACAGGGGGCGAGGTCGTACGAGCAGTACTTC,CASSQLQGARSYEQYF
-,-,TRBV5-6,TRBJ1-1,TGTGCCAGCAGCTTGGTTCGACAGTACACTGAAGCTTTCTTT,CASSLVRQYTEAFF
TRBD2,few,TRBV7-2,TRBJ2-3,TGTGCCAGCACCCCCGGACTAGCGGTCACAGATACGCAGTATTTT,CASTPGLAVTDTQYF
-,-,TRBV6-6,TRBJ2-7,TGTGCCAGCTCCGCACCGGACACCTCCTACGAGCAGTACTTC,CASSAPDTSYEQYF
-,few,TRBV6-5,TRBJ1-1,TGTGCCAGCAGTTACTACGGGAACACTGAAGCTTTCTTT,CASSYYGNTEAFF
-,few,TRBV29-1,TRBJ1-2,TGCAGCGTTGGGGTCGGGGCTGGCTACACCTTC,CSVGVGAGYTF
-,-,TRBV6-6,TRBJ2-7,TGTGCCAGCAGTTACGGGTCGCAGCCTTACGAGCAGTACTTC,CASSYGSQPYEQYF
-,few,TRBV20-1,TRBJ1-1,TGCAGTGCTAAAGAAAACACTGAAGCTTTCTTT,CSAKENTEAFF
TRBD2,-,TRBV15,TRBJ2-2,TGTGCCACCAGCAGAGATCCCACTAGCGGGGGGAACACCGGGGAGCTGTTTTTT,CATSRDPTSGGNTGELFF
-,few,TRBV11-2,TRBJ2-5,TGTGCCAGCAGCCCAGTTTTTCAAGAGACCCAGTACTTC,CASSPVFQETQYF
-,-,TRBV18,TRBJ1-5,TGTGCCAGCTCACCAGGGGACAAGCAGCCCCAGCATTTT,CASSPGDKQPQHF
-,-,TRBV5-5,TRBJ2-5,TGTGCCAGCAGCTCCAGGGGAGAGACCCAGTACTTC,CASSSRGETQYF
-,few,TRBV11-3,TRBJ2-7,TGTGCCAGCAGCTTAGGCGCCCGGGGCGTCAACGAGCAGTACTTC,CASSLGARGVNEQYF